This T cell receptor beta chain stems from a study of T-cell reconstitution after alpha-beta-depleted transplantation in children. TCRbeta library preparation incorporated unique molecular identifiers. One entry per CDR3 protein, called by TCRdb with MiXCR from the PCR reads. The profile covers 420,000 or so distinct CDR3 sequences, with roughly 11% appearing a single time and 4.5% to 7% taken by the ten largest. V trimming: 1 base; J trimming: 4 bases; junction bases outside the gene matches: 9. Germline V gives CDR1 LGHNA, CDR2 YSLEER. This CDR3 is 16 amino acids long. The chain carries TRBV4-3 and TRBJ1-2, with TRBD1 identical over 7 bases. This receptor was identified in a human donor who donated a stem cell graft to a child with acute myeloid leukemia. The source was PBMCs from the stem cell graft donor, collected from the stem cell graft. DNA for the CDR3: TGCGCCAGCAGCCAAGTCCTGGCAGGGGGGACCTATGGCTACACCTTC. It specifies CASSQVLAGGTYGYTF.